This T cell receptor (beta chain) was identified during a study of shared clonotypes between healthy human individuals. Findings of the study overall: Non-shared clonotypes were found to have lower generation probabilities than the clonotypes that were shared by all four of the sorted-subset donors. Rarefaction showed sorted-subset sequencing was incomplete despite large depth. Researchers found naive subsets generally carried larger estimated richness than memory subsets.

Concerning this clone itself: Its target is not known.

V lost 7 bases and J 8 bases, leaving 23 bases between the germline ends. Germline V gene sequence: CDR1 WNHNN, CDR2 SYGVQD (reference sequence). The CDR3 extends over 15 amino acids. Per the original methods: In the immunoSEQ data, sequences were junction-only and lacked quality scores, so filtering differed. This table comes from immunoSEQ multiplex PCR, and its TCRdb copy is limited to in-frame clones, with some not included. Clone size and the V and J calls come from that table; the DNA yielded D and trimming. The sample has 2,500,000 or so clones; around nine tenths are singletons. Specimen: naive CD4+ T cells sorted from blood. The subset is: CD45RA+ positively selected. The receptor was isolated from a man younger than 35 in good health. V usage is TRBV10-1 and J usage is TRBJ1-2; D unclear. The CDR3 bases are TGCGCCAGCAACTCCCAAGGCCTTCGCGAAACGGGCTACACCTTC. As protein: CASNSQGLRETGYTF.